This TCR beta chain was sequenced in a study of CD4 T cells in relation to SARS-CoV-2 and coronaviruses (dated by TCRdb to about 2021). For the wider study: The ViraFEST assay cultured PBMCs with antigen for roughly nine days, then sequenced TCR beta CDR3s to find antigen-specific clonal expansions. HLA restriction was mapped for shared crossreactive spike epitopes using patient-derived lymphoblastoid cell lines. At the level of individual TCR clonotypes, the study evaluated whether memory CD4+ T cells crossreact between the spike proteins of SARS-CoV-2 and those of common cold coronaviruses. For other donors in the study, expansion assays were sequenced with a different, Illumina-based TCR-beta assay. An HIV-1 Nef peptide pool or a culture without peptide was used as the negative reference condition. Samples from three pre-COVID donors and the naive versus memory experiments were sequenced with the Adaptive Biotechnologies TCR-sequencing kit; other data were Illumina-based. General study outcomes and caveats: Crossreactivity analysis was centred on spike protein, so crossreactivity against other viral proteins was not assessed. The study was limited by small numbers of patients and tested TCRs. Pre-pandemic and post-infection samples were not both contributed by any donor, so tracing of the source of pre-existing responses was limited. Compared with monoreactive clones, crossreactive clones had significantly weaker SARS-CoV-2-driven expansion, a result consistent with antigenic imprinting. In roughly 60% of donors, memory CD4+ clonotypes turned up that crossrecognized SARS-CoV-2 and at least one common cold coronavirus spike.

CD4+ T cells from unexposed donors were collected before the COVID-19 pandemic (2011-2018). Following 10 days of culture, the EasySep CD4+ T cell isolation kit was used to isolate CD4+ T cells. As cell numbers permitted, CD4+ T cells from unexposed donors were tested for reactivity to SARS-CoV-2 S and N and to four common cold coronavirus spike pools. PBMCs were cultured at a few million per well in IMDM supplemented with 5% human AB serum and 9 to 10 IU/ml IL-2. Half of the culture medium was replaced with fresh IL-2-containing medium on days 3 and 7. In general, triplicate replicate wells were used for every peptide culture condition. Leukapheresis product for the unexposed donors was bought commercially. Ficoll-Paque PLUS gradient centrifugation was used to isolate PBMCs from leukapheresis product or whole blood. PBMCs were either cryopreserved at -140 degrees C or used fresh in the expansion assay. The QIAamp Micro DNA Kit was used to extract genomic DNA from the CD4+ T cells.

The library was built by means of the immunoSEQ multiplex PCR assay. Processing in the source paper ran as follows. During preprocessing, nonproductive sequences were removed, along with CDR3s that did not begin with C, did not end with F or W, or were shorter than 7 amino acids. The MANAFEST web app identified antigen-specific clonotypes based on expansion compared with the reference and other culture wells. A clone counted as positive if significantly expanded in 2 of 3 replicate wells versus the reference culture at FDR below 0.05. Positive clones also required significant expansion versus all other tandem wells and an odds ratio above 5. After three terminal residues were trimmed from each end, CDR3 homology was quantified as pairwise Levenshtein distance using the stringdist R package. TCRdb limited this immuneACCESS table to in-frame rearrangements with V and J called. A share of clones is missing; checked studies link under half to unresolved V genes, and the rest is unexplained. V and J calls and clone size are copied from that table; D and trimming were computed from the DNA. Counted in this sample were roughly 12,000 clones; about 72% of them appeared once. The ten largest account for 10% to 15% of the sample.

Remarks on this clone: Its antigen specificity is not known. The input lacks base qualities; no much larger clone sits a single base away.

V was cut back by 5 bases and J by 0 bases, leaving a gap of 11 bases between them. The CDR3 covers 16 residues, taking in both the cysteine and the phenylalanine. The only DNA kept is the CDR3, 48 bases in frame from the first base. The clonotype originates from a human donor in good health. The rearranged chain carries TRBV23-1 and TRBJ1-6, with the D gene not confidently named. TRBV23-1 is an ORF for which the function is uncertain. Sample: CD4+ T cells from PBMCs, cultured in vitro. The DNA sequence is as follows: TGCGCCAGCAGTAGACTAGAGAGCTCCTATAATTCACCCCTCCACTTT. This yields the protein CASSRLESSYNSPLHF.